A single sample is the source of the 25 T cell receptor beta chains below, sequenced in a study of blood T cell repertoires in COVID-19. The table came from immunoSEQ multiplex PCR; TCRdb's copy has only in-frame clones and leaves some out. The data hold 150,000 to 170,000 clones, with 91% observed a single time. The sequencing sample was made of peripheral blood. The receptors derive from a man aged 50-59 years with acute or convalescent COVID-19.

V usage is TRBV5-5 and J usage is TRBJ1-2; maybe TRBD1 (5 bases). The CDR3 runs 16 residues. With 4 bases removed from V and 4 bases from J, the gap between germline ends came to 20 bases. Per the germline V gene, CDR1 is SGHKS and CDR2 is YYEKEE (reference sequence). Written as DNA, the CDR3 is TGTGCCAGCAGCCCCGGTATGAGGACACAACCCTATGGCTACACCTTC. Protein sequence: CASSPGMRTQPYGYTF. Looking up the rest from reference TRBV5-5 and TRBJ1-2 gives the full variable domain: DAGVTQSPTHLIKTRGQQVTLRCSPISGHKSVSWYQQVLGQGPQFIFQYYEKEERGRGNFPDRFSARQFPNYSSELNVNALLLGDSALYLCASSPGMRTQPYGYTFGSGTRLTVV.

The chain couples TRBV7-9 to TRBJ2-2, with a tentative D call TRBD2 (5 bases). V was trimmed by 4 bases and J by 7 bases, leaving 10 bases between them. The CDR3 is 13 amino acids. CDR1 and CDR2 (germline): SEHNR, FQNEAQ (reference sequence). CDR3 nucleotides: TGTGCCAGCAGCTCGTGGGAGTTCGGGGAGCTGTTTTTT. It is translated as CASSSWEFGELFF.

Only a few counts were recorded for this clone. The V gene is TRBV4-1, the J gene TRBJ1-3; no definite D call. There are 15 residues in the CDR3. Germline CDR1 MGHRA, CDR2 YSYEKL. Trimming took off 1 base at V and 4 bases at J, with 11 bases between the two ends. CDR3 region: CASSQVRGWGNTIYF. In DNA, the CDR3 is TGCGCCAGCAGCCAAGTAAGAGGATGGGGAAACACCATATATTTT.

This rearrangement joins TRBV7-2 to TRBJ1-2; weak D call: TRBD1 (6 bases). The germline V gene encodes CDR1 SGHTA and CDR2 FQGNSA. The CDR3 has 14 residues. V lost 5 bases and J lost 8, with 18 bases in between. CDR3: CASSPAQRGRGYTF. The CDR3 nucleotides are TGTGCCAGCAGCCCGGCCCAGCGGGGGCGAGGCTACACCTTC.

A single count supports this clone. The CDR3 sequence: CASSFGQGDGYTF. The CDR3 region has the DNA TGTGCCAGCAGCTTTGGGCAGGGGGATGGCTACACCTTC. The chain has TRBV5-4 and TRBJ1-2; the match to TRBD1 covers 7 bases. The CDR3 length is 13 residues. The J segment lost 6 bases and the V segment lost 2 bases, leaving 4 bases of the junction unmatched. Per the germline V gene, CDR1 is SGHNT and CDR2 is YYREEE (reference sequence).

CDR3: CASSLVLFTRGSTDTQYF. The DNA of the CDR3 is TGTGCCAGCAGCTTAGTTCTTTTTACGCGGGGATCCACAGATACGCAGTATTTT. This chain connects TRBV7-6 to TRBJ2-3, with D perhaps matching TRBD2 (6 bases). The V and J ends lost 1 base and 2 bases respectively, with 19 bases between them. Germline loops: CDR1 SGHVS, CDR2 FNYEAQ. The CDR3 runs 18 residues.

The V call is TRBV30, the J call TRBJ2-7; TRBD1 might be the D (5 bases). This CDR3 has 13 residues. Germline V lookup: CDR1 GTSNPN, CDR2 SVGIG (reference sequence). Trimming pared 3 bases from V and 3 bases from J, leaving 12 bases between. The CDR3 sequence: CAWSPGHHYEQYV. The CDR3 DNA is TGTGCCTGGAGCCCAGGACACCACTACGAGCAGTACGTC.

The genes are TRBV7-6 and TRBJ2-7; 9 bases are a match to TRBD1. The V gene's germline CDR1 is SGHVS and CDR2 FNYEAQ. J gave up 6 bases and V 1 base, and 7 bases lay outside the gene matches. This CDR3 is 15 amino acids long. CDR3 DNA sequence: TGTGCCAGCAGCTTAGTGGGGGACAGGGTTACCGAGCAGTACTTC. Encoded protein: CASSLVGDRVTEQYF. The variable domain in full, completed from reference TRBV7-6 and TRBJ2-7, reads GAGVSQSPRYKVTKRGQDVALRCDPISGHVSLYWYRQALGQGPEFLTYFNYEAQQDKSGLPNDRFSAERPEGSISTLTIQRTEQRDSAMYRCASSLVGDRVTEQYFGPGTRLTVT.

This chain connects TRBV28 to TRBJ2-7; 7 nucleotides match TRBD2. The ends lost 5 bases at V and 2 bases at J; junction bases unmatched: 3. Germline CDR1 and CDR2: MDHEN and SYDVKM. This CDR3 has 13 amino acids. In DNA form, the CDR3 reads TGTGCCAGCAGTACTAGCGAACCCTACGAGCAGTACGTC. It yields the protein CASSTSEPYEQYV.

V and J are TRBV5-4 and TRBJ2-2, with D possibly TRBD2 on 6 matching bases. The V gene lost 6 bases and the J gene lost 6 bases, with 15 bases spanning the gap. Germline-derived CDR1 and CDR2 are SGHNT and YYREEE (reference sequence). The CDR3 extends over 14 amino acids. As DNA, the CDR3 is TGTGCCAGCAAGAGGGAGGCTGGCGCCGGGGAGCTGTTTTTT. It is translated as CASKREAGAGELFF.

The chain links TRBV3-1 (or the pseudogene TRBV3-2) to TRBJ1-3; tentative D call: TRBD1 (6 bases). Germline V lookup: CDR1 LGHDT, CDR2 YNNKEL (reference sequence). This CDR3 spans 17 amino acids. V was clipped by 2 bases and J by 0 bases, with 14 bases between them. Here the CDR3 reads CASSQTRQASSGNTIYF. The CDR3, as DNA: TGTGCCAGCAGCCAAACTAGACAGGCTAGCTCTGGAAACACCATATATTTT.

This clone was seen only a few times. CDR3 coding DNA: TGTGCCAGCAATACCAGGACAGGCTTGGATTCACCCCTCCACTTT. The encoded protein is CASNTRTGLDSPLHF. The chain has TRBV2 and TRBJ1-6, with 7 nucleotides matching TRBD1. CDR1 is SNHLY and CDR2 is FYNNEI in the germline V gene. There are 15 residues in the CDR3. The V gene end was trimmed by 7 bases and the J gene end by 8 bases; junction bases not matched to a gene: 11.

This clone was seen only once. The chain carries TRBV7-2 and TRBJ2-3, with a weak D call TRBD1 (6 bases). CDR3 length: 14 residues. The germline V gene encodes CDR1 SGHTA and CDR2 FQGNSA. Trimming pared 1 base from V and 1 base from J, leaving 6 bases between. CDR3 sequence (DNA): TGTGCCAGCAGCTTAGGACAGGGCACAGATACGCAGTATTTT. Translating gives CASSLGQGTDTQYF.

The V call is TRBV28, the J call TRBJ1-2; 9 bases agree with TRBD1. The CDR3 extends over 15 amino acids. With 4 bases clipped from V and 4 bases from J, the junction kept 7 bases outside the gene matches. Per the germline V gene, CDR1 is MDHEN and CDR2 is SYDVKM. This CDR3 is CASSYRDRAIYGYTF. The CDR3 DNA sequence: TGTGCCAGCAGTTACCGGGACAGGGCTATCTATGGCTACACCTTC.

This chain joins TRBV27 and TRBJ1-6, with TRBD1 matching 8 bases. The length of the CDR3 is 16 residues. Trimming at V came to 3 bases and at J to 6 bases, leaving 7 bases not matched to a gene. Germline CDR1 MNHEY, CDR2 SMNVEV (reference sequence). DNA for the CDR3: TGTGCCAGCAGTTTCGAACAGGGGGTCGTTAATTCACCCCTCCACTTT. It specifies CASSFEQGVVNSPLHF.

The chain links TRBV19 to TRBJ1-5, with D possibly TRBD1 on 5 matching bases. With 5 bases removed from V and 1 base from J, the gap between germline ends came to 9 bases. Germline CDR1 LNHDA, CDR2 SQIVND (reference sequence). The CDR3 is made up of 14 amino acids. CDR3 nucleotide sequence: TGTGCCAGTAGTTATTCAGGGAGCAATCAGCCCCAGCATTTT. This gives the protein CASSYSGSNQPQHF.

The rearrangement links TRBV7-2 to TRBJ2-2; 8 nucleotides match TRBD2. The CDR3 is 14 residues long. V gave up 6 bases and J gave up 3 bases; unmatched junction bases: 3. Germline assignment: CDR1 SGHTA and CDR2 FQGNSA. The CDR3 nucleotides read TGTGCCAGCAGTATGACTAGCGACACCGGGGAGCTGTTTTTT. This codes for CASSMTSDTGELFF.

The rearrangement links TRBV6-6 to TRBJ1-3, with 12 bases matching TRBD1. There are 17 residues in the CDR3. With 5 bases clipped from V and 2 bases from J, the junction kept 7 bases outside the gene matches. The V gene's germline CDR1 is MNHNY and CDR2 SVGAGI (reference sequence). CDR3 in amino acids: CASSPYGTGGPGNTIYF. DNA of the CDR3: TGTGCCAGCAGTCCTTACGGGACAGGGGGCCCTGGAAACACCATATATTTT.

The chain has TRBV9 and TRBJ2-5, with no clear D. CDR3 length: 11 amino acids. The V gene's germline CDR1 is SGDLS and CDR2 YYNGEE. V lost 2 bases and J 3 bases, leaving 2 bases between the germline ends. CDR3 in DNA: TGTGCCAGCAGCGTTAAAGAGACCCAGTACTTC. Translation gives CASSVKETQYF.

This sequence joins TRBV10-3 and TRBJ2-1, with D possibly TRBD2 on 6 matching bases. The CDR3 has 11 residues. The ends were cut back, 10 bases at V and 9 bases at J, with 13 bases in the middle. Germline CDR1 reads ENHRY; CDR2 reads SYGVKD. The CDR3 protein is CATGGEGEQFF. DNA of the CDR3: TGTGCCACCGGGGGAGAGGGTGAGCAGTTCTTC.

V and J are TRBV5-1 and TRBJ2-7, with D perhaps TRBD2 (6 bases). The CDR3 runs to 13 residues. Germline-derived CDR1 and CDR2 are SGHRS and YFSETQ. The germline V and J ends were trimmed by 3 bases and 8 bases, with 15 bases remaining between them. The CDR3 coding sequence is TGCGCCAGCAGCTATTCGCCTGGGACTCAGCAGTACGTC. It encodes CASSYSPGTQQYV.

This clone showed up just once. The genes are TRBV24-1 and TRBJ2-5; 7 bases are a match to TRBD2. The CDR3 consists of 14 residues. The V and J ends lost 3 bases and 5 bases, in that order; junction bases with no gene match: 5. CDR1 KGHDR and CDR2 SFDVKD come from the germline V gene. Written as DNA, the CDR3 is TGTGCCACCAGTGATGCTAGCGGACCCGAGACCCAGTACTTC. The encoded protein is CATSDASGPETQYF.

The chain has TRBV5-1 and TRBJ1-4; 7 positions agree with TRBD1. The trim removed 0 bases at V and 8 bases at J, leaving 10 bases unmatched. From germline, CDR1 is SGHRS and CDR2 YFSETQ. The CDR3 spans 16 residues. DNA for the CDR3: TGCGCCAGCAGCTTGGCTACTACAGGGGCACGGGAAAAACTGTTTTTT. Its protein is CASSLATTGAREKLFF.

This clone appeared once. The V gene is TRBV12-3 or TRBV12-4, the J gene TRBJ1-4; the D is unclear. Between the trimmed V and J ends, which lost 3 bases and 7 bases, there was a span of 9 bases. The CDR3 has 13 residues. The CDR3 nucleotides are TGTGCCAGCAGTTTCGTGTTGAGTGAAAAACTGTTTTTT. Translated, it gives CASSFVLSEKLFF.

This clone was recorded only once. V and J are TRBV27 and TRBJ1-5, with D perhaps TRBD1 (6 bases). This CDR3 region has 14 residues. CDR1 is MNHEY, CDR2 SMNVEV, per germline (reference sequence). The ends were cut back, 4 bases at V and 7 bases at J, with 14 bases in the middle. The CDR3, as DNA: TGTGCCAGCAGTTCTCACAGGGACGAGCAGCCCCAGCATTTT. Its translation is CASSSHRDEQPQHF.